The 21 T cell receptor beta chains listed next were all sequenced from one sample in a study of cytomegalovirus exposure and HLA in healthy donors. The PCR ran on 60 Vbeta and 13 Jbeta primers. Profiling relied on immunoSEQ multiplex PCR, and the TCRdb table lists in-frame clones only, not all of them. The table lists fewer than 150,000 clones, 73% of them singletons. The sample was PBMCs. The receptors originated from a human donor in good health.

This clone was recorded a few times. The V call is TRBV10-3, the J call TRBJ1-1; the D gene is possibly TRBD1 (6 bases). The length of the CDR3 is 16 residues. The germline gives CDR1 ENHRY, CDR2 SYGVKD. The V end was cut by 0 bases, the J end by 7 bases, with 18 bases between. This CDR3 reads CAISESTGRRSSEAFF. The CDR3 region has the DNA TGTGCCATCAGTGAGTCGACAGGCAGAAGGTCGAGTGAAGCTTTCTTT.

The genes are TRBV28 and TRBJ1-5; the D gene is possibly TRBD1 (5 bases). The CDR3 runs to 12 residues. Germline values: CDR1 MDHEN, CDR2 SYDVKM. V lost 3 bases to trimming and J lost 7 bases, with 7 bases between them. CDR3 coding DNA: TGTGCCAGCAGTTTGGCAGGGCAGCCCCAGCATTTT. It translates to CASSLAGQPQHF.

The chain employs TRBV4-1 and TRBJ2-7; 9 nucleotides match TRBD1. Germline V lookup: CDR1 MGHRA, CDR2 YSYEKL. The CDR3 is made up of 14 amino acids. V dropped 1 base and J dropped 3; count of bases not matched to a gene: 1. The CDR3 protein is CASSQGQGDYEQYF. The CDR3 nucleotides are TGCGCCAGCAGCCAAGGACAGGGGGACTACGAGCAGTACTTC.

The J gene is TRBJ2-7, the V gene TRBV11-2, with a tentative D call TRBD1 (5 bases). V was cut by 5 bases and J by 3 bases, with 8 bases left in between. The CDR3 is 12 residues long. CDR1 and CDR2 (germline): SGHAT, FQNNGV. This CDR3 reads CASSEQGYEQYF. The CDR3 region has the DNA TGTGCCAGCAGCGAGCAGGGCTACGAGCAGTACTTC.

This clone has more than one count but fewer than ten. The chain recombines TRBV7-9 with TRBJ2-1; 9 bases map to TRBD2. V lost 3 bases and J lost 8; bases outside the gene matches: 5. The CDR3 loop spans 14 amino acids. In germline, CDR1 is SEHNR, CDR2 FQNEAQ (reference sequence). Written as DNA, the CDR3 is TGTGCCAGCAGCTTCCGCGGGGGGGTGGATGAGCAGTTCTTC. This encodes CASSFRGGVDEQFF.

The chain is built from TRBV9 and TRBJ2-1; 9 bases line up with TRBD2. Germline assignment: CDR1 SGDLS and CDR2 YYNGEE. Losses at the gene ends were 4 bases for V and 8 bases for J; bases not matched to a gene: 13. The CDR3 has 16 amino acids. CDR3 sequence (DNA): TGTGCCAGCAGCCCCGATTGGGCTAGCGGGGCCGATGAGCAGTTCTTC. Its translation is CASSPDWASGADEQFF.

This clone came up once. J is TRBJ2-2 and V is TRBV5-1, with a possible D match to TRBD1 (5 bases). The CDR3 has 14 residues. Trimming pared 4 bases from V and 5 bases from J, leaving 12 bases between. Germline CDR1 is SGHRS and CDR2 is YFSETQ. CDR3 DNA: TGCGCCAGCAGCCTCCCGACAGAGACCGGGGAGCTGTTTTTT. It is translated as CASSLPTETGELFF. The complete variable domain, with remaining parts taken from reference TRBV5-1 and TRBJ2-2, reads KAGVTQTPRYLIKTRGQQVTLSCSPISGHRSVSWYQQTPGQGLQFLFEYFSETQRNKGNFPGRFSGRQFSNSRSEMNVSTLELGDSALYLCASSLPTETGELFFGEGSRLTVL.

The chain combines TRBV7-2 with TRBJ1-4; the D gene is possibly TRBD1 (6 bases). The CDR3 spans 18 residues. Germline V gene sequence: CDR1 SGHTA, CDR2 FQGNSA. Trimming stripped 0 bases from V and 4 bases from J, with 18 bases between. CDR3 sequence: CASSLATSIGQINEKLFF. CDR3 DNA: TGTGCCAGCAGCTTAGCGACATCTATTGGACAGATTAATGAAAAACTGTTTTTT.

This chain joins TRBV6-4 and TRBJ2-2; 7 nucleotides line up with TRBD1. V lost 3 bases to trimming and J lost 3 bases; unmatched junction nucleotides: 4. Germline lookup yields CDR1 MRHNA and CDR2 SNTAGT. The CDR3 spans 15 residues. This chain's CDR3 is CASSEGDSHTGELFF. The CDR3 DNA reads TGTGCCAGCAGTGAGGGGGACAGCCACACCGGGGAGCTGTTTTTT.

CDR3 sequence reads: CASSGQGSETQYF. The CDR3 DNA is TGTGCCAGCAGTGGACAGGGAAGTGAGACCCAGTACTTC. The chain has TRBV6-6 and TRBJ2-5, with 8 positions matching TRBD1. Looked up from germline, CDR1 is MNHNY and CDR2 is SVGAGI (reference sequence). The CDR3 length is 13 residues. Unmatched junction bases numbered 4, after V lost 5 bases and J lost 5 bases.

This chain links TRBV2 with TRBJ1-2, with a possible D match to TRBD1 (6 bases). CDR1 and CDR2 (germline): SNHLY, FYNNEI. The CDR3 is made up of 14 amino acids. Between the trimmed V and J ends, which lost 7 bases and 3 bases, there was a span of 15 bases. Written as DNA, the CDR3 is TGTGCCAGCACCCGCCAGGGGCAGGACTATGGCTACACCTTC. Its protein product is CASTRQGQDYGYTF.

The chain links TRBV6-6 to TRBJ2-7; weak D call: TRBD1 (5 bases). The V gene lost 11 bases and the J gene lost 5 bases, with 16 bases spanning the gap. This CDR3 is 12 amino acids long. The V gene's germline CDR1 is MNHNY and CDR2 SVGAGI (reference sequence). The CDR3 spells CAVRTGFHEQYF. DNA for the CDR3: TGTGCCGTACGAACAGGTTTTCACGAGCAGTACTTC.

The rearrangement uses TRBV6-1 and TRBJ1-2, with unresolved D. Per germline, CDR1 MNHNS and CDR2 SASEGT. The CDR3 length is 14 residues. V lost 0 bases, J lost 2 bases, and 7 bases lay in between. The CDR3 region has the DNA TGTGCCAGCAGTGAAGCGGGCGTGAACTATGGCTACACCTTC. The encoded protein is CASSEAGVNYGYTF.

V gene TRBV7-9 combines with J gene TRBJ2-1, with D possibly TRBD2 on 6 matching bases. Germline V CDR1 and CDR2: SEHNR, FQNEAQ (reference sequence). V dropped 5 bases and J dropped 3 bases, with 8 bases sitting between them. The CDR3 runs 13 residues. CDR3 in DNA: TGTGCCAGCAGCCGGGACTTCTACAATGAGCAGTTCTTC. Translation gives CASSRDFYNEQFF.

This chain uses TRBV6-1 with TRBJ1-1, with a weak D call TRBD1 (6 bases). Deletions cut 5 bases from V and 3 bases from J, with 13 bases between. The germline gives CDR1 MNHNS, CDR2 SASEGT. CDR3 length: 14 amino acids. CDR3 protein: CASSLTGSYTEAFF. The CDR3 DNA reads TGTGCCAGCAGTCTAACAGGGAGTTACACTGAAGCTTTCTTT.

This chain uses TRBV7-2 with TRBJ2-1; a weak D match, TRBD2 (6 bases). Germline CDR1 reads SGHTA; CDR2 reads FQGNSA. Trimming removed 6 bases at V and 8 bases at J, with 17 bases between. The CDR3 length is 14 residues. The CDR3 is CASRSGLGSYEQFF. The CDR3 DNA is TGTGCCAGCAGAAGCGGGCTCGGGTCGTATGAGCAGTTCTTC.

V gene TRBV19 combines with J gene TRBJ2-5; no firm D call. Germline V CDR1 and CDR2: LNHDA, SQIVND (reference sequence). The CDR3 spans 13 residues. V was trimmed by 4 bases and J by 1 base, leaving 7 bases between them. In DNA, the CDR3 is TGTGCCAGTAGTACTAGTCTCCAAGAGACCCAGTACTTC. Translated, it gives CASSTSLQETQYF. The whole variable domain, filled in from reference TRBV19 and TRBJ2-5, reads DGGITQSPKYLFRKEGQNVTLSCEQNLNHDAMYWYRQDPGQGLRLIYYSQIVNDFQKGDIAEGYSVSREKKESFPLTVTSAQKNPTAFYLCASSTSLQETQYFGPGTRLLVL.

This clone was seen just once. The chain employs TRBV19 and TRBJ1-1; TRBD1 matches at 8 bases. With V trimmed by 1 base and J by 4 bases, 5 bases remained unmatched. The germline CDR1 and CDR2 sequences are LNHDA and SQIVND (reference sequence). The CDR3 contains 15 residues. The CDR3 coding sequence is TGTGCCAGTAGTATAGTAGACAGGGGAGGCACTGAAGCTTTCTTT. Protein: CASSIVDRGGTEAFF.

The chain links TRBV5-4 to TRBJ1-2; 7 nucleotides align to TRBD1. The CDR3 is 15 residues long. From germline, CDR1 is SGHNT and CDR2 YYREEE (reference sequence). Trimming at V came to 4 bases and at J to 5 bases, leaving 11 bases not matched to a gene. CDR3 protein: CASSLPSGQRYGYTF. The CDR3 bases are TGTGCCAGCAGCCTGCCTTCGGGACAGCGTTATGGCTACACCTTC.

DNA of the CDR3: TGTGCCAGCAGCTCCCTAGGGACACTCAATGAGCAGTTCTTC. Amino acids: CASSSLGTLNEQFF. The rearrangement uses TRBV13 and TRBJ2-1; a weak D match, TRBD1 (6 bases). Trimming cost V 4 bases and J 6 bases, with 13 bases left between them. Germline CDR1 and CDR2: PRHDT and FYEKMQ (reference sequence). This CDR3 has 14 amino acids.

The chain employs TRBV4-1 and TRBJ1-1; 10 nucleotides line up with TRBD1. Germline CDR1 MGHRA, CDR2 YSYEKL. The length of the CDR3 is 14 residues. V trimming: 1 base; J trimming: 5 bases; junction bases outside the gene matches: 1. CDR3 amino acids: CASSQGDRGTEAFF. CDR3 nucleotides: TGCGCCAGCAGCCAAGGGGACAGGGGAACTGAAGCTTTCTTT.